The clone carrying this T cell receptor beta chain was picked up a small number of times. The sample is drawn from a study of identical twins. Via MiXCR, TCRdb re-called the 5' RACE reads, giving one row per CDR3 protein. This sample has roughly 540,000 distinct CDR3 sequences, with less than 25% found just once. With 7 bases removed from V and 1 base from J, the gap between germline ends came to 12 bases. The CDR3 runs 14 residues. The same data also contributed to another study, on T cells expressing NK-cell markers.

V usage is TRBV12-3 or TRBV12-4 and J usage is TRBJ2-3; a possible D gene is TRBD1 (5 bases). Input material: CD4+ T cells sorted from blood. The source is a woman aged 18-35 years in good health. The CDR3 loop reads CASTPSRGTDTQYF. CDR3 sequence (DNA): TGTGCCAGCACCCCGTCCAGGGGCACAGATACGCAGTATTTT.